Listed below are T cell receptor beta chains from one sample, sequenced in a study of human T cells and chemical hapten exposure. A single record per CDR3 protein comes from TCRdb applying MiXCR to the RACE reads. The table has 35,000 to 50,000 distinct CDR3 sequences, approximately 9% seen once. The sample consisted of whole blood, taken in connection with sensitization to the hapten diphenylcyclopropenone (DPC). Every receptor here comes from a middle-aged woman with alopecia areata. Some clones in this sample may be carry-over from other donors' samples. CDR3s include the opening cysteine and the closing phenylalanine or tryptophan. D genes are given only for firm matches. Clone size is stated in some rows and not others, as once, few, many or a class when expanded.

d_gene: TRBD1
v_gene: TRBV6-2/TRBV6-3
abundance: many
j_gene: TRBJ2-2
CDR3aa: CASRRQGALNTGELFF
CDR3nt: TGTGCCAGCAGGAGACAGGGGGCGCTGAACACCGGGGAGCTGTTTTTT

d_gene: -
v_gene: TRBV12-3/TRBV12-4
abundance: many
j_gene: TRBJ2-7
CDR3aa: CASTSGSSYEQYF
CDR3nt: TGTGCCAGCACCTCCGGGAGCTCCTACGAGCAGTACTTC

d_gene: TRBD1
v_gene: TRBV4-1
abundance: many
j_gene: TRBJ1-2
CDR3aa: CASSRGTGEAYGYTF
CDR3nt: TGCGCCAGCAGCCGGGGGACAGGGGAGGCCTATGGCTACACCTTC

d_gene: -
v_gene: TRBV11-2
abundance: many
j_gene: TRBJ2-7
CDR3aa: CASSLDAASGEQYF
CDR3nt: TGTGCCAGCAGCTTAGATGCGGCGAGCGGCGAGCAGTACTTC

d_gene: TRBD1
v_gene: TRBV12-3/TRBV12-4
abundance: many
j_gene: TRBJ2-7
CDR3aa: CASNSGQGPEQYF
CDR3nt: TGTGCCAGCAATTCCGGACAGGGTCCCGAGCAGTACTTC

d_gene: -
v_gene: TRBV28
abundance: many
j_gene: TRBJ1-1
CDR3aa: CASSLRGGSSLSFF
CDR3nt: TGTGCCAGCAGTTTAAGGGGAGGGTCTAGTCTCTCTTTCTTT

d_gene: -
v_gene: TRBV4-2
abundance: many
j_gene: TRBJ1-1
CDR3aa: CASSPEFRSAEAFF
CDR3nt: TGTGCCAGCAGCCCCGAGTTTCGGAGCGCTGAAGCTTTCTTT

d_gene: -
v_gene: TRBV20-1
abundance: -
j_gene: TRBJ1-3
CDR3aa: CSASPGSGNTIYF
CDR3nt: TGCAGTGCTAGTCCGGGATCTGGAAACACCATATATTTT

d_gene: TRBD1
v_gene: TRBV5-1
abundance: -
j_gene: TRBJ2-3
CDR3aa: CASSAGGPTDTQYF
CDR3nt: TGCGCCAGCAGCGCAGGGGGCCCCACAGATACGCAGTATTTT

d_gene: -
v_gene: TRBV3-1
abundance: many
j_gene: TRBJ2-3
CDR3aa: CASSQDIPDTQYF
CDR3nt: TGTGCCAGCAGCCAAGACATCCCAGATACGCAGTATTTT

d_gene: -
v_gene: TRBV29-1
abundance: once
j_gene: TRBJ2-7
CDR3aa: CSVTGDGSYEQYF
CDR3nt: TGCAGCGTCACAGGTGACGGGTCCTACGAGCAGTACTTC

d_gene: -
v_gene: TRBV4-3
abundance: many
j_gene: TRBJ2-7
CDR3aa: CASSQGQEPYEQYF
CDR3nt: TGCGCCAGCAGCCAAGGGCAGGAGCCCTACGAGCAGTACTTC

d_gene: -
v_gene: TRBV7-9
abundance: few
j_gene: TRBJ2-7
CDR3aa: CASSSNWRDEQYF
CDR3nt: TGTGCCAGCAGCTCCAACTGGCGCGACGAGCAGTACTTC

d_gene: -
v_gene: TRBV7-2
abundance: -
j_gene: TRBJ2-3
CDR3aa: CASSLTPLGVVADTQYF
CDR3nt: TGTGCCAGCAGCTTAACCCCCTTAGGCGTCGTGGCAGATACGCAGTATTTT

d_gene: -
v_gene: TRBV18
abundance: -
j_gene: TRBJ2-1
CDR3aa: CASADQYSYNEQFF
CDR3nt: TGTGCCAGTGCGGACCAGTACTCCTACAATGAGCAGTTCTTC

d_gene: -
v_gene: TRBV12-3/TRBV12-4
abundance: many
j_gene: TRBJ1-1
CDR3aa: CASSLSTEAFF
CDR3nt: TGTGCCAGCAGTTTATCCACTGAAGCTTTCTTT